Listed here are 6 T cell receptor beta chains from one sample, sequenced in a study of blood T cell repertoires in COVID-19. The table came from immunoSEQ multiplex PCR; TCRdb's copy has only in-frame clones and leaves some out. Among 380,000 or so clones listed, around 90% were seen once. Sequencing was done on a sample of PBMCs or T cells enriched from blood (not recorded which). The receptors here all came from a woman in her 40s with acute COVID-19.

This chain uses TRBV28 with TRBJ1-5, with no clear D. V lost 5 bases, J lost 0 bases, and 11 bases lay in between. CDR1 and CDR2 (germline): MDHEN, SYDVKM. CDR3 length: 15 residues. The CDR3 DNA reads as TGTGCCAGCAGTCCCCGGAGTTATAGCAATCAGCCCCAGCATTTT. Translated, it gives CASSPRSYSNQPQHF.

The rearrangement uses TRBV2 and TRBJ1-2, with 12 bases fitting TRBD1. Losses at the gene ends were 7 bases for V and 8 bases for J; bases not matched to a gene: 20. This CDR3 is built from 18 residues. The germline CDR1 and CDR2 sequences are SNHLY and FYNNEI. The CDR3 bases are TGTGCCAGCACTGCGGCGGAATATAGTCCGGGGACAGGGGGCGGCTACACCTTC. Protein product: CASTAAEYSPGTGGGYTF.

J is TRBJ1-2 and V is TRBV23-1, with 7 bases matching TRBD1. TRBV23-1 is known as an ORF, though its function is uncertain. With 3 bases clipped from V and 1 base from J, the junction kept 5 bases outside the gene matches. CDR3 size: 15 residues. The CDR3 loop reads CASSHNRGFNYGYTF. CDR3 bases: TGCGCCAGCAGTCATAACAGGGGATTTAACTATGGCTACACCTTC.

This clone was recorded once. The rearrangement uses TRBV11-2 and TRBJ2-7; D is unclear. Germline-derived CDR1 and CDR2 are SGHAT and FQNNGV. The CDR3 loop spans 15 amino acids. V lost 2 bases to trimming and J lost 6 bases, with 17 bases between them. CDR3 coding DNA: TGTGCCAGCAGCTTATCTGGGCAGGTGCATGGCGAGCAGTACTTC. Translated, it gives CASSLSGQVHGEQYF.

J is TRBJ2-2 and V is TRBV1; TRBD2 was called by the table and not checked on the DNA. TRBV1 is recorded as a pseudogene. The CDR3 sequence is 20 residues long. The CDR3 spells CTSSQDPLKMVWEHTGELFF. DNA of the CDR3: TGCACCAGCAGCCAAGATCCGCTTAAGATGGTCTGGGAGCACACCGGGGAGCTGTTTTTT.

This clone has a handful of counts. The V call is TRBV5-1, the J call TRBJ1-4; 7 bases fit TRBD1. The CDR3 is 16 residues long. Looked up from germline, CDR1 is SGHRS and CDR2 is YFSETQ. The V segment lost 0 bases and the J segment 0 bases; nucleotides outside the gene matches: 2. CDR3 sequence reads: CASSLAGQATNEKLFF. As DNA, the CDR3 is TGCGCCAGCAGCTTGGCCGGACAGGCAACTAATGAAAAACTGTTTTTT.